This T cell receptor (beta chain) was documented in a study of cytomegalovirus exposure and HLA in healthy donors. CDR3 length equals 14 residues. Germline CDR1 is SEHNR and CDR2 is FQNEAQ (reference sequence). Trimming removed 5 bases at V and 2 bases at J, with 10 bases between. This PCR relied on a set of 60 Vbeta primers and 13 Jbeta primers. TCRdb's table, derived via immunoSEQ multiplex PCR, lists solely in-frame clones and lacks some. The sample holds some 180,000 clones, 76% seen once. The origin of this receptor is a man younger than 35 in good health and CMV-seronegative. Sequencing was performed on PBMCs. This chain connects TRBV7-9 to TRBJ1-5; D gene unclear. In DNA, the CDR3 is TGTGCCAGCAGCCCCGGGGTGGGCAATCAGCCCCAGCATTTT. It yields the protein CASSPGVGNQPQHF.